The T cell receptor (beta chain) under discussion was sequenced for a study of T cell repertoires in cytomegalovirus infection. Overall study results and limits: Cumulative frequency (of public TCR beta family members) identified carriers of CMV plus the relevant HLA. Dominating the ex vivo response were HLA-C-restricted CMV-specific TCR beta clonotypes.

In this sample, this clonotype turned up a few times. Antigen: not known. V was pared by 8 bases and J by 5 bases, with 21 bases between. CDR3 length: 14 residues. Germline lookup yields CDR1 GTSNPN and CDR2 SVGIG (reference sequence). TCRdb redid the calling of the reads with MiXCR, one entry per CDR3 protein. Of more than 85,000 distinct CDR3 sequences in the sample, about 25% are singletons; the top ten hold roughly 43%. This receptor was identified in a human donor in good health (CMV status not recorded). Some clones in this sample may be carry-over from other donors' samples. The gene calls are TRBV30 and TRBJ2-5, with a possible D match to TRBD2 (7 bases). Sequenced sample: CD8+ T cells from PBMCs. The CDR3 nucleotides are TGTGCCAGGGGGGGGGAAGGGATTGAGGAGACCCAGTACTTC. Its translation: CARGGEGIEETQYF.